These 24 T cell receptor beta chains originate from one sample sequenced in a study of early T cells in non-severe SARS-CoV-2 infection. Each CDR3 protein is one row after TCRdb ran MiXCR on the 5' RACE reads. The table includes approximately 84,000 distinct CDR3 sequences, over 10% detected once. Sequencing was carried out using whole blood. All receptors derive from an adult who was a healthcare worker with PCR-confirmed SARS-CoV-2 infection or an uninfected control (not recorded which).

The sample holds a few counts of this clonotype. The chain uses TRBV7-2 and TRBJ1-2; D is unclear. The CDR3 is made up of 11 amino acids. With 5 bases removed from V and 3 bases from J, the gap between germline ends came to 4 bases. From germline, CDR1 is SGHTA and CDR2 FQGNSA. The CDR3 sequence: CASSPYYGYTF. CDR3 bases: TGTGCCAGCAGCCCCTACTATGGCTACACCTTC.

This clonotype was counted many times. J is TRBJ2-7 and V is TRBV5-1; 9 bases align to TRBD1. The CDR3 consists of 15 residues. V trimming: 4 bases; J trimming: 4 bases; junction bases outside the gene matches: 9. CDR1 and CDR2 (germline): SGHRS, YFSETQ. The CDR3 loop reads CASSPSSGQGYEQYF. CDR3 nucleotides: TGCGCCAGCAGCCCGAGCTCCGGACAGGGGTACGAGCAGTACTTC.

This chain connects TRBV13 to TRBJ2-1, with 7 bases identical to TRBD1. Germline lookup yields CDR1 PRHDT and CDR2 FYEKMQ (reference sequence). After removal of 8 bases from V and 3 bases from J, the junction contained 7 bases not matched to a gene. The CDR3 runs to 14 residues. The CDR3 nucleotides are TGTGCCAGCCGAAAACAGGGGAACTACAATGAGCAGTTCTTC. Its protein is CASRKQGNYNEQFF.

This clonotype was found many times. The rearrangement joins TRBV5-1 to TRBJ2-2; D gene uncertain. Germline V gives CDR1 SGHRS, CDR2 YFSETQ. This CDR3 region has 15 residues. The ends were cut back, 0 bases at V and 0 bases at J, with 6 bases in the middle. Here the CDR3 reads CASSLATANTGELFF. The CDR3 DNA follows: TGCGCCAGCAGCTTGGCCACAGCGAACACCGGGGAGCTGTTTTTT.

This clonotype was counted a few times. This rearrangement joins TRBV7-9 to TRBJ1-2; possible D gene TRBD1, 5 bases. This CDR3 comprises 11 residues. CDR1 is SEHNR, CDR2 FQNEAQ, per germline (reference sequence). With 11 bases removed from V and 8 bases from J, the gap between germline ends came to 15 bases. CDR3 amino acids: CALWGIEGYTF. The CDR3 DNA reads TGTGCCCTTTGGGGGATAGAGGGCTACACCTTC.

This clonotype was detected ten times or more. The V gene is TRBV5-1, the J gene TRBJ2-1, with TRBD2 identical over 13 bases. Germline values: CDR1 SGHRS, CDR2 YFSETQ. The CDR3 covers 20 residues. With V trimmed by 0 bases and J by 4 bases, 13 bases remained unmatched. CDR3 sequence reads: CASSLEWGTSGAPLYNEQFF. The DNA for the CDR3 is TGCGCCAGCAGCTTGGAGTGGGGGACTAGCGGGGCGCCGTTATACAATGAGCAGTTCTTC.

The CDR3 nucleotides read TGTGCCAGCAGTGGAAGGGGTATGGACGGTCATGAGCAGTTCTTC. It translates to CASSGRGMDGHEQFF. V usage is TRBV2 and J usage is TRBJ2-1; TRBD1 is a possible D gene (5 bases). Germline V gives CDR1 SNHLY, CDR2 FYNNEI. This CDR3 contains 15 residues. V lost 4 bases and J 8 bases, leaving 18 bases between the germline ends.

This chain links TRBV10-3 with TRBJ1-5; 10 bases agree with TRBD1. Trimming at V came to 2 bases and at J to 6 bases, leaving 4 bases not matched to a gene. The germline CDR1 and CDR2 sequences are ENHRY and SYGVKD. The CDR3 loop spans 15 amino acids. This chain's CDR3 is CAISEGDRGIQPQHF. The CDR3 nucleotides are TGTGCCATCAGTGAGGGGGACAGGGGTATTCAGCCCCAGCATTTT.

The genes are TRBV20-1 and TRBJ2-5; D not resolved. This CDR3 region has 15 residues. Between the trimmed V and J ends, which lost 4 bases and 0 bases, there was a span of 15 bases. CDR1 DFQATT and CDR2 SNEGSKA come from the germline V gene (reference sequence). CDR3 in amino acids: CSAKRARVYQETQYF. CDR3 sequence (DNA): TGCAGTGCTAAAAGGGCGCGAGTGTACCAAGAGACCCAGTACTTC.

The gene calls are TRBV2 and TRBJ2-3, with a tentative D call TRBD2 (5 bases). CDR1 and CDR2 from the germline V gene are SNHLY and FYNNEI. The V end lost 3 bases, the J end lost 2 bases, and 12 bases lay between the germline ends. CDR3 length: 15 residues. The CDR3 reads CASSDRAAFTDTQYF. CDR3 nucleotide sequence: TGTGCCAGCAGTGATCGAGCGGCTTTCACAGATACGCAGTATTTT.

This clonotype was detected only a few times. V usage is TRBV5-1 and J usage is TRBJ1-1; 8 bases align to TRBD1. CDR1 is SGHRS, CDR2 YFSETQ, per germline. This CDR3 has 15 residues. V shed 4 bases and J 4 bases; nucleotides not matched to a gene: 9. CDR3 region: CASSTGTGFGTEAFF. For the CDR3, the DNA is TGCGCCAGCAGCACAGGGACAGGATTCGGCACTGAAGCTTTCTTT.

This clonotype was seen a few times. In DNA form, the CDR3 reads TGCAGTGCTAGTATAGCGAGAAAGAGGTCGGAGCAGTTCTTC. Its protein product is CSASIARKRSEQFF. The J gene is TRBJ2-1, the V gene TRBV20-1, with D perhaps matching TRBD2 (5 bases). CDR1 is DFQATT and CDR2 is SNEGSKA in the germline V gene (reference sequence). The length of the CDR3 is 14 residues. V lost 3 bases and J 10 bases, leaving 19 bases between the germline ends.

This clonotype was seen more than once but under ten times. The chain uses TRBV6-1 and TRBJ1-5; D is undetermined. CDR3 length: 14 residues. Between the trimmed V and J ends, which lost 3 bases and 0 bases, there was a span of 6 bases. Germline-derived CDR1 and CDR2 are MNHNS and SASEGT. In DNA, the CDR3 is TGTGCCAGCAGTGACTTCATTAGCAATCAGCCCCAGCATTTT. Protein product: CASSDFISNQPQHF.

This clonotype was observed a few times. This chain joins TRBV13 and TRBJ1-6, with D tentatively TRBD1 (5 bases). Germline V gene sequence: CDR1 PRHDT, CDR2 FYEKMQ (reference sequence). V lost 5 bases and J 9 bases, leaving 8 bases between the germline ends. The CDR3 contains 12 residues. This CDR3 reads CASSQRGSPLHF. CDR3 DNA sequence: TGTGCCAGCAGCCAAAGGGGTTCACCCCTCCACTTT.

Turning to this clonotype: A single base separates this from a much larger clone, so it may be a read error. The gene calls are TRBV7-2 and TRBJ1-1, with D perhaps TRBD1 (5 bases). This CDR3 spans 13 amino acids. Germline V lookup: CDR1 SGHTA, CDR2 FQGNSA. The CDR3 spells CVSRKRGGSEAFF. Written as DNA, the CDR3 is TGTGTCAGCAGGAAAAGGGGAGGCTCTGAAGCTTTCTTT.

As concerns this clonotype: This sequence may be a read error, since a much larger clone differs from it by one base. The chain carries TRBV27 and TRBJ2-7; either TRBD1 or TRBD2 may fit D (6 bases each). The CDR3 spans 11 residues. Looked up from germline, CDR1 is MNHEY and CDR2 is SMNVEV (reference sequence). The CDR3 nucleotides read TGTGCCAACAGTAGGGGGGTAGAGCAGTACTTC. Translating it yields CANSRGVEQYF.

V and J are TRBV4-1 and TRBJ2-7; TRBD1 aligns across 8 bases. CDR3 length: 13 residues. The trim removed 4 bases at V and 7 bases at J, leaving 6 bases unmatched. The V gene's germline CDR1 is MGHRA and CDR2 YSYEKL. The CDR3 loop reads CASSLLQGEEQYF. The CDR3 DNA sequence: TGCGCCAGCAGCCTCCTACAGGGGGAAGAGCAGTACTTC.

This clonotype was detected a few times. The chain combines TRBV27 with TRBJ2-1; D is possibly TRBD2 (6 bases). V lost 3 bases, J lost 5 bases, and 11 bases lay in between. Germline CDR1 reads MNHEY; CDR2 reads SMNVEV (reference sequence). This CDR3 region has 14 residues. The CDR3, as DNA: TGTGCCAGCAGTTTTGGGAGGACCAACAATGAGCAGTTCTTC. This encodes CASSFGRTNNEQFF.

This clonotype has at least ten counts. The CDR3 loop is CASSPELSAYEQYF. The DNA for the CDR3 is TGTGCCAGCAGCCCTGAACTGTCCGCCTACGAGCAGTACTTC. The chain has TRBV3-1 and TRBJ2-7; D gene unclear. Trimming removed 4 bases from V and 2 bases from J, with 12 bases in between. Germline values: CDR1 LGHDT, CDR2 YNNKEL (reference sequence). The CDR3 totals 14 residues.

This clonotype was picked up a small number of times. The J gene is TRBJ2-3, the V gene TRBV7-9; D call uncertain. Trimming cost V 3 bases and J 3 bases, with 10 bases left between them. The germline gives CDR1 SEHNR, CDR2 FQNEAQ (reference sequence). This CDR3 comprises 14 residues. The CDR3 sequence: CASSLDRLTDTQYF. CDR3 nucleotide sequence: TGTGCCAGCAGCTTGGACCGTCTGACAGATACGCAGTATTTT.

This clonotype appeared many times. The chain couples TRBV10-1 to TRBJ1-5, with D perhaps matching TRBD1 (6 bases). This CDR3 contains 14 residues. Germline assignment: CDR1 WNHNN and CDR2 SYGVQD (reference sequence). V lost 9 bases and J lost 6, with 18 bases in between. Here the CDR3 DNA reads TGCGCCAGTATGGCAGGGGTCTGCATTCAGCCCCAGCATTTT. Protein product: CASMAGVCIQPQHF.

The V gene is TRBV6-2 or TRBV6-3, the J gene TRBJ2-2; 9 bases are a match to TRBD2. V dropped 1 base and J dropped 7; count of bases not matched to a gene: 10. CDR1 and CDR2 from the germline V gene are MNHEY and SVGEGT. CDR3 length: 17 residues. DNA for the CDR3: TGTGCCAGCAGTTACTTCCCCCGCGGGAGGGCCGGCGGGGAGCTGTTTTTT. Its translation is CASSYFPRGRAGGELFF.

The CDR3 nucleotides are TGTGCCAGTTCTGACTGGAAGAGGACCTACGAGCAGTACTTC. It is translated as CASSDWKRTYEQYF. V and J are TRBV19 and TRBJ2-7; no definite D call. Germline loops: CDR1 LNHDA, CDR2 SQIVND (reference sequence). The CDR3 is 14 residues long. Deletions cut 8 bases from V and 2 bases from J, with 16 bases between.

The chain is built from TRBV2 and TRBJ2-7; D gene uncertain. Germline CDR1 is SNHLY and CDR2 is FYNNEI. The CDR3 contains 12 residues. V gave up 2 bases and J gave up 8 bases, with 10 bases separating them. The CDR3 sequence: CASSESEGKQYF. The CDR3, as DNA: TGTGCCAGCAGTGAATCCGAAGGGAAGCAGTACTTC.